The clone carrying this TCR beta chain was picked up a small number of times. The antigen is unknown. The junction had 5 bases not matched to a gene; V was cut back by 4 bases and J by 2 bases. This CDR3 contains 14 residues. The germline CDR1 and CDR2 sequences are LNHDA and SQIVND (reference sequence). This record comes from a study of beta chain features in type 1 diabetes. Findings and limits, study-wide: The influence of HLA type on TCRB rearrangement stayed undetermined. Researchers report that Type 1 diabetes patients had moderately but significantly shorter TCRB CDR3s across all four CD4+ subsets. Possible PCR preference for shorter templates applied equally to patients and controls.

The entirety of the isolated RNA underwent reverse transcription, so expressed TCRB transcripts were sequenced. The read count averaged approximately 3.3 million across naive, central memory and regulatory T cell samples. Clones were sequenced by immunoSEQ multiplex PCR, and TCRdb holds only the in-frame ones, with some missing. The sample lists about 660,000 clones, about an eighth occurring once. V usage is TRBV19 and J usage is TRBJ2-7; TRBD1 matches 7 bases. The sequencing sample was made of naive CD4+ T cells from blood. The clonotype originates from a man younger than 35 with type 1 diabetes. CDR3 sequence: CASSTGQDPYEQYF. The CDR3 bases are TGTGCCAGTAGTACAGGACAGGATCCCTACGAGCAGTACTTC.